This T cell receptor (beta chain) was identified in a study of neoadjuvant nivolumab and ipilimumab in lung cancer. Study-level findings and limits: TCR richness and clonality were higher in tumors than adjacent uninvolved lung.

Profiling relied on immunoSEQ multiplex PCR, and the TCRdb table lists in-frame clones only, not all of them. The sample consists of 19,000 or so clones, approximately 79% of them appearing once. A remark on this clone: Antigen unknown.

Deletions cut 6 bases from V and 8 bases from J, with 14 bases between. Germline CDR1 is MNHNS and CDR2 is SASEGT. The CDR3 consists of 13 residues. The chain is built from TRBV6-1 and TRBJ1-5; D remains ambiguous. The TCR originated in an adult with non-small cell lung cancer. The sequencing here drew on tumor tissue, taken after neoadjuvant nivolumab, alone or with ipilimumab, at or shortly before surgery. CDR3 sequence reads: CASRVLGWEPQHF. CDR3 in DNA: TGTGCCAGCAGGGTTTTGGGTTGGGAGCCCCAGCATTTT.